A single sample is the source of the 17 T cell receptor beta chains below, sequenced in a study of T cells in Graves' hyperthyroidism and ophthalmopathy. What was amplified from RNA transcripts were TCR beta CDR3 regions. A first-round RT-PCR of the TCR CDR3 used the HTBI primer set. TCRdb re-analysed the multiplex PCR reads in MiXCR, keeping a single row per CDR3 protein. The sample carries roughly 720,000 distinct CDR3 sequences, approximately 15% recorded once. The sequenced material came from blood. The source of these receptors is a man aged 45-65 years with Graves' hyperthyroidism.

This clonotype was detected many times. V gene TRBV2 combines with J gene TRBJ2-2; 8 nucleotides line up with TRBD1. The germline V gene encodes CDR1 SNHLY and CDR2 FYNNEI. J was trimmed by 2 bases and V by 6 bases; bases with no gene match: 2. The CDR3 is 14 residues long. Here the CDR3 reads CASRDRVNTGELFF. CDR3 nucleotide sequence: TGTGCCAGCAGGGACAGGGTCAACACCGGGGAGCTGTTTTTT.

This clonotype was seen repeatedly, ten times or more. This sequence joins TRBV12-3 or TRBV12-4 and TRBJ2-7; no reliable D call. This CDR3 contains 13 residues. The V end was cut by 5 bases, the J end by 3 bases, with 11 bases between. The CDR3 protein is CASSIMSVYEQYF. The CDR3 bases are TGTGCCAGCAGTATTATGTCCGTCTACGAGCAGTACTTC.

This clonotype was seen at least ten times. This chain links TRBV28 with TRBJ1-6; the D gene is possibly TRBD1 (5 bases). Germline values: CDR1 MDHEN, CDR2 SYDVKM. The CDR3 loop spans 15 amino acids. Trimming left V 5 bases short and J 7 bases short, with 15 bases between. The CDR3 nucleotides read TGTGCCAGCAGTGCGAACCGGGACGCAAATTCACCCCTCCACTTT. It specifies CASSANRDANSPLHF.

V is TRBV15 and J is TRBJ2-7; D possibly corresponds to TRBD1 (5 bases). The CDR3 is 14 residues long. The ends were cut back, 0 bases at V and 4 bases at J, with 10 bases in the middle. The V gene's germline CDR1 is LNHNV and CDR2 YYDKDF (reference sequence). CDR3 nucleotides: TGTGCCACCAGCAGAGATAAGGGGTTGTACGAGCAGTACTTC. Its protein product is CATSRDKGLYEQYF.

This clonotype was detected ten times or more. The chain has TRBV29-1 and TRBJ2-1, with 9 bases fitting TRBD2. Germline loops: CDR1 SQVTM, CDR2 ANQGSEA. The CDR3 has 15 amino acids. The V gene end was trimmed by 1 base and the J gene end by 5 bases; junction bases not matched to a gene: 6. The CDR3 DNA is TGCAGCGTTGAAGGGGTCCGACTAGCGGACAATGAGCAGTTCTTC. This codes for CSVEGVRLADNEQFF.

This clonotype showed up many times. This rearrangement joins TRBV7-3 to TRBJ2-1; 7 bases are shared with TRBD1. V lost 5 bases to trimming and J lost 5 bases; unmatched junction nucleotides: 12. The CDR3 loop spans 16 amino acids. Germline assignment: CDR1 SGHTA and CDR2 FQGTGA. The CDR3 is CASSPSEGGPNNEQFF. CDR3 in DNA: TGTGCCAGCAGCCCCTCGGAAGGGGGCCCTAACAATGAGCAGTTCTTC.

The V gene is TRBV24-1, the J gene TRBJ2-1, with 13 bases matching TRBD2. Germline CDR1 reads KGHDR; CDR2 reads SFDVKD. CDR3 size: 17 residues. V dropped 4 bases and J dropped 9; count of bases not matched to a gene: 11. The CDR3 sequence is CATSDPVTSGRMVEQFF. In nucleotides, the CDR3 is TGTGCCACCAGTGACCCCGTGACTAGCGGGAGGATGGTTGAGCAGTTCTTC.

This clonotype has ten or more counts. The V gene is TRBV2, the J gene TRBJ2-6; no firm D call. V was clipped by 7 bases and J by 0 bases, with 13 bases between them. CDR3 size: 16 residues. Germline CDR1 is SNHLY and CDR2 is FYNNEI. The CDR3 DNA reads TGTGCCAGCAAGGCAGGTCCGAGCTCTGGGGCCAACGTCCTGACTTTC. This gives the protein CASKAGPSSGANVLTF.

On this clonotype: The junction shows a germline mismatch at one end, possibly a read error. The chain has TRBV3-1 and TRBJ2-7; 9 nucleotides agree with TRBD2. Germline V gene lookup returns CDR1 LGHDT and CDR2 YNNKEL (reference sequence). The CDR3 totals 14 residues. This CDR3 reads CASSWPSGTYEQHF. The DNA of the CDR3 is TGTGCCAGCAGCTGGCCTAGCGGGACCTACGAGCAGCACTTC.

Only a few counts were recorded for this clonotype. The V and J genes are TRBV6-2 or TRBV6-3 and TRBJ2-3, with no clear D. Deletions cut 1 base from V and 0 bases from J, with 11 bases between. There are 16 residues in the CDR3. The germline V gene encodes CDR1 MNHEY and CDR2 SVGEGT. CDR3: CASSYFLPDSTDTQYF. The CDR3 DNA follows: TGTGCCAGCAGTTACTTCTTACCAGACAGCACAGATACGCAGTATTTT.

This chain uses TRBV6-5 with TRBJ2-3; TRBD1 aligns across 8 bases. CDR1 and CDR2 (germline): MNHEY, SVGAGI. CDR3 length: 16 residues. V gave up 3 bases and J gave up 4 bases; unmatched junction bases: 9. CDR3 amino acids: CASSYFAGGAPDTQYF. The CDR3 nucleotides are TGTGCCAGCAGTTATTTCGCAGGGGGCGCACCAGATACGCAGTATTTT.

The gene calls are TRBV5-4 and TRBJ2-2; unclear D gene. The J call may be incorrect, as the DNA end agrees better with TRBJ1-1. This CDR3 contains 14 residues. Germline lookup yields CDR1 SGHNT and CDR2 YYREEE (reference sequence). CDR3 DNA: TGTGCCAGCAGCTCTAAAGACGGACCGGTACGAGCTTTCTTT. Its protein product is CASSSKDGPVRAFF.

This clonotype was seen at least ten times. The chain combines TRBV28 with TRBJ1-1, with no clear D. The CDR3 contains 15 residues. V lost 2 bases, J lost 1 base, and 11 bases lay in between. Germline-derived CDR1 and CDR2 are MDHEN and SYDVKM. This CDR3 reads CASSLISAGNTEAFF. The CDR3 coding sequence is TGTGCCAGCAGTTTAATTTCTGCGGGGAACACTGAAGCTTTCTTT.

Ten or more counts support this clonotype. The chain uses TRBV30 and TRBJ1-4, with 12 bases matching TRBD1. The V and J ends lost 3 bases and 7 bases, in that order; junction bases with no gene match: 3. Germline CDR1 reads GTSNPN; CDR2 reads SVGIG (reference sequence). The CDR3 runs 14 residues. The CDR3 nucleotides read TGTGCCTGGAGGGGACAGGGGGCCGTTGAAAAACTGTTTTTT. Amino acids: CAWRGQGAVEKLFF.

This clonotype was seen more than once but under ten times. This CDR3 reads CASSLGAGVNIQYF. The CDR3 DNA reads TGTGCCAGCAGCTTGGGTGCGGGAGTGAACATTCAGTACTTC. This chain links TRBV5-6 with TRBJ2-4, with 7 nucleotides matching TRBD2. The germline V gene encodes CDR1 SGHDT and CDR2 YYEEEE. This CDR3 contains 14 residues. V was pared by 0 bases and J by 7 bases, with 4 bases of the junction left unmatched.

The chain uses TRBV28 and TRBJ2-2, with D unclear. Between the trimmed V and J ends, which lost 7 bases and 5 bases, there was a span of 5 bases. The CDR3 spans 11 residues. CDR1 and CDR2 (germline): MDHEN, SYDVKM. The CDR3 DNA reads TGTGCCAGCAAGGAGACCGGGGAGCTGTTTTTT. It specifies CASKETGELFF.

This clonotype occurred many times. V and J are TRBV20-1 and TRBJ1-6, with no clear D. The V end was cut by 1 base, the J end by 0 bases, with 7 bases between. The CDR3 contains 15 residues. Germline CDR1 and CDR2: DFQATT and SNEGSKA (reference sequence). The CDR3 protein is CSARGLGSYNSPLHF. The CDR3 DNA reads TGCAGTGCTAGAGGCCTTGGCTCCTATAATTCACCCCTCCACTTT.